This TCR beta chain derives from a study of blood T cell repertoires in COVID-19. The ends lost 0 bases at V and 4 bases at J; junction bases unmatched: 6. Germline CDR1 is MNHEY and CDR2 is SVGAGI. This CDR3 region has 16 residues. Clones were sequenced by immunoSEQ multiplex PCR, and TCRdb holds only the in-frame ones, with some missing. This sample has over 90,000 clones, with about 90% found just once. The rearrangement uses TRBV6-5 and TRBJ2-7, with TRBD1 matching over 10 bases. Sequencing used peripheral blood. This receptor was obtained from a human donor in a cohort sampled during active COVID-19. The CDR3 is CASSYSTGTGVYEQYF. Here the CDR3 DNA reads TGTGCCAGCAGTTACTCAACCGGGACAGGGGTTTACGAGCAGTACTTC.